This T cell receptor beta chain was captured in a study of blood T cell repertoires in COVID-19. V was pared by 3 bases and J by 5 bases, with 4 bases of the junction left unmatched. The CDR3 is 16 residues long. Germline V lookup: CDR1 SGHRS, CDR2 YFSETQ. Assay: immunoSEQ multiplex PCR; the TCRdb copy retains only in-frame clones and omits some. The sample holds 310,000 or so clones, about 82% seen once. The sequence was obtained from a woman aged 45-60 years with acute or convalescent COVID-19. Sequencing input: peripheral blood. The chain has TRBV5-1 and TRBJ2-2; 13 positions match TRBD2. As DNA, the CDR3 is TGCGCCAGCAGCTGGAGACTAGCGGGAGGTACCGGGGAGCTGTTTTTT. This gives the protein CASSWRLAGGTGELFF. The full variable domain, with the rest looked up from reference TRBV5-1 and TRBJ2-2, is KAGVTQTPRYLIKTRGQQVTLSCSPISGHRSVSWYQQTPGQGLQFLFEYFSETQRNKGNFPGRFSGRQFSNSRSEMNVSTLELGDSALYLCASSWRLAGGTGELFFGEGSRLTVL.